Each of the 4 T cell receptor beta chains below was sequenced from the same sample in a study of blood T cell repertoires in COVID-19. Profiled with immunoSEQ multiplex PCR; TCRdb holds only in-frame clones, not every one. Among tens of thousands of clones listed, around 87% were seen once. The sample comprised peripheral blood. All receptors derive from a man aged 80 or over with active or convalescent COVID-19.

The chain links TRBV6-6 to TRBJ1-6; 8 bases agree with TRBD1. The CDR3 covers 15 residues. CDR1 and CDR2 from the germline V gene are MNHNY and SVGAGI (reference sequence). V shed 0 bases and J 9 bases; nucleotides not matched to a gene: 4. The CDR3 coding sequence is TGTGCCAGCAGTTACTCCGGGACAGGTTTTTCACCCCTCCACTTT. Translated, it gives CASSYSGTGFSPLHF.

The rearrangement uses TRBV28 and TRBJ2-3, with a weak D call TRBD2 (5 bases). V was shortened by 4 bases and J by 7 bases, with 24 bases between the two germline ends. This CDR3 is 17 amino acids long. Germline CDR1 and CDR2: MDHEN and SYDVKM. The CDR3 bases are TGTGCCAGCAGTTCCAGCTTCGGGCGGGCGCTCCGTAATACGCAGTATTTT. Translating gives CASSSSFGRALRNTQYF.

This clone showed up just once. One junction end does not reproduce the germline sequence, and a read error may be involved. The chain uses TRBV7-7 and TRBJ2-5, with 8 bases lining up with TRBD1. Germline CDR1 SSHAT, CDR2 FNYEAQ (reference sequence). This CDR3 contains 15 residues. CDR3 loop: CASSLGGQGEETQYF. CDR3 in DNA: TGTGCTAGCAGCTTAGGAGGACAGGGCGAGGAGACCCAGTACTTC.

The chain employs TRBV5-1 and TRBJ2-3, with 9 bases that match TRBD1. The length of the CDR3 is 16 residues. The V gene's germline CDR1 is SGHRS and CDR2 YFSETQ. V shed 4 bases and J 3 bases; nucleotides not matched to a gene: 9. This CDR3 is CASSRQGGGNTDTQYF. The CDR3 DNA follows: TGCGCCAGCAGCCGACAGGGGGGCGGCAATACAGATACGCAGTATTTT.